The 6 T cell receptor beta chains in this list originate from one sample, sequenced in a study of T-cell reconstitution after alpha-beta-depleted transplantation in children. Molecular barcoding with unique molecular identifiers was used for the TCRbeta library. From the PCR reads, TCRdb called clonotypes with MiXCR, one entry per CDR3 protein. The table includes roughly 24,000 distinct CDR3 sequences, approximately 11% detected once. Source: PBMCs from the stem cell graft donor, taken from the stem cell graft. The receptors were sampled from a human donor who donated a stem cell graft to a child with chronic granulomatous disease.

This clonotype was detected ten times or more. The V gene is TRBV7-6, the J gene TRBJ2-7; D is unclear. This CDR3 is 13 amino acids long. Trimming left V 7 bases short and J 0 bases short, with 10 bases between. Germline CDR1 SGHVS, CDR2 FNYEAQ. The CDR3 reads CASTPPGSYEQYF. CDR3 DNA: TGTGCCAGCACGCCGCCTGGCTCCTACGAGCAGTACTTC.

This clonotype came up many times. V is TRBV12-3 or TRBV12-4 and J is TRBJ2-7, with D possibly matching TRBD2 (6 bases). V lost 5 bases and J lost 1, with 18 bases in between. The CDR3 covers 16 residues. CDR3 nucleotides: TGTGCCAGCAGTGATGGGACCGTCGCGGGGTCCTACGAGCAGTACTTC. Protein product: CASSDGTVAGSYEQYF.

This clonotype occurred many times. The rearrangement uses TRBV12-3 or TRBV12-4 and TRBJ2-7; D remains unclear. With 5 bases removed from V and 4 bases from J, the gap between germline ends came to 9 bases. This CDR3 spans 12 amino acids. CDR3 nucleotide sequence: TGTGCCAGCAGTGCCGGCCTATACGAGCAGTACTTC. This codes for CASSAGLYEQYF.

This clonotype was recorded a few times. The gene calls are TRBV7-9 and TRBJ2-3; D gene uncertain. Trimming pared 1 base from V and 3 bases from J, leaving 11 bases between. The CDR3 consists of 15 residues. Per the germline V gene, CDR1 is SEHNR and CDR2 is FQNEAQ (reference sequence). CDR3 DNA sequence: TGTGCCAGCAGCTTAGTTTCGAGTAGTACAGATACGCAGTATTTT. Residues: CASSLVSSSTDTQYF.

This clonotype has ten or more counts. The chain is built from TRBV6-5 and TRBJ2-2; 8 bases are shared with TRBD2. The CDR3 runs to 14 residues. J gave up 0 bases and V 6 bases, and 0 bases lay outside the gene matches. Germline CDR1 reads MNHEY; CDR2 reads SVGAGI. The CDR3 is CASRLAANTGELFF. CDR3 nucleotide sequence: TGTGCCAGCAGACTAGCGGCGAACACCGGGGAGCTGTTTTTT.

This clonotype was seen at least ten times. The chain joins TRBV29-1 to TRBJ2-3; the D gene is possibly TRBD1 (7 bases). Germline loops: CDR1 SQVTM, CDR2 ANQGSEA. The length of the CDR3 is 13 residues. V lost 3 bases and J lost 3, with 10 bases in between. CDR3 sequence reads: CSVEPGGTDTQYF. The CDR3 region has the DNA TGCAGCGTTGAGCCAGGGGGGACAGATACGCAGTATTTT.